The T cell receptor beta chain under discussion was sequenced for a study of early T cells in non-severe SARS-CoV-2 infection. Overall study: It was bulk RNA from unsorted whole blood that was sequenced, and the chains were unpaired.

Of note for this clonotype: Its cognate antigen is unknown.

Individual cDNA molecules received unique molecular identifiers during library preparation. Each CDR3 protein is one row after TCRdb ran MiXCR on the 5' RACE reads. The repertoire includes 80,000 or so distinct CDR3 sequences, 9.5% to 15% of them detected once, and about 3.4% sits in the top ten. The CDR3 has 15 amino acids. CDR1 is GTSNPN and CDR2 is SVGIG in the germline V gene (reference sequence). V dropped 2 bases and J dropped 1 base, with 12 bases sitting between them. General study results and limits: The study's VDJdb matching favored anti-spike CD8 responses and missed private and CD4 specificities.

V and J are TRBV30 and TRBJ1-5, with no clear D. This clonotype was obtained from an adult who was a healthcare worker with PCR-confirmed SARS-CoV-2 infection or an uninfected control (not recorded which). Sequenced: whole blood. The CDR3 nucleotides read TGTGCCTGGAGTAGGCTCTATGGGAGCAATCAGCCCCAGCATTTT. Its protein product is CAWSRLYGSNQPQHF.